The T cell receptor beta chain under discussion was sequenced for a study of blood T cell repertoires in COVID-19. Study at large: Researchers got acute and convalescent COVID-19 samples from the United States, Italy and Spain. T cells, B-cell-depleted T cells, or PBMCs supplied cDNA or gDNA.

In the original analysis: Reference gene primer amplification gave nucleated cell count estimates. The protocol was immunoSEQ multiplex PCR, while the TCRdb copy is restricted to in-frame clones and leaves out a portion. Clone size and V and J calls were adopted from that table, with D and trimming inferred from the DNA. Among about 79,000 clones listed, around 89% were seen once. Trimming shortened V by 5 bases and J by 1 base, and 11 bases separated the two germline ends. Germline V gene lookup returns CDR1 MDHEN and CDR2 SYDVKM. This CDR3 is 14 amino acids long. The TCR was taken from a man between 65 and 85 years old with active or convalescent COVID-19. Sequencing was carried out using peripheral blood. The chain has TRBV28 and TRBJ1-1, with D hard to call. CDR3 nucleotide sequence: TGTGCCAGCAGTCTCGACACCCAGAACACTGAAGCTTTCTTT. Translated: CASSLDTQNTEAFF.